The TCR beta chain under discussion was sequenced for a study of T cells expressing NK-cell markers. Study observations and caveats: In a group of several donors, dominant NKG2C+ clonotypes represented about 1.0-7.5% of CD8+ T cells. It is unclear if expanded NKG2C-expressing clones target HCMV antigens.

Worth noting for this clonotype: Its antigen is unidentified.

cDNA encoding TCR beta was synthesized via 5'RACE template switching incorporating UMIs. One entry per CDR3 protein, without DNA, is what TCRdb gives after re-calling the 5' RACE reads. The sample table includes about 260,000 distinct CDR3 sequences. Germline V gene lookup returns CDR1 MGHDK and CDR2 SYGVNS. This CDR3 is built from 14 residues. Sequencing was done on a sample of blood T cells: a sorted CD56 or NKG2C T cell subset, CD4+ or CD8+ T cells, or bulk PBMC T cells (not recorded which). This clonotype originated in a woman aged 18 to 75 in good health. The chain carries TRBV25-1 and TRBJ2-5. The CDR3 sequence: CASSVSGYQETQYF.